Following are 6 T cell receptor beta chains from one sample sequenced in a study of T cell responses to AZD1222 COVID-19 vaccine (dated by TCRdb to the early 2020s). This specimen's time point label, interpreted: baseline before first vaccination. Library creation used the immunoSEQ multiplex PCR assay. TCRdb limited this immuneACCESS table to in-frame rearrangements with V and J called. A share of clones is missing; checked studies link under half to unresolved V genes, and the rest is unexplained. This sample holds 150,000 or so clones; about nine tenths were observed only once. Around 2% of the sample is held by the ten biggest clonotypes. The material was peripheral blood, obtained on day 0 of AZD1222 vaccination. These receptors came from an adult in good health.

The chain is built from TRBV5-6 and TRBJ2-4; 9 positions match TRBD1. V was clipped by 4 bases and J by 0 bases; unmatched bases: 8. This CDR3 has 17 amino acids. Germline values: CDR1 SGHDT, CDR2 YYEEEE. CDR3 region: CASSSLTGGVAKNIQYF. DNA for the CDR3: TGTGCCAGCAGCAGCCTGACAGGGGGGGTAGCCAAAAACATTCAGTACTTC.

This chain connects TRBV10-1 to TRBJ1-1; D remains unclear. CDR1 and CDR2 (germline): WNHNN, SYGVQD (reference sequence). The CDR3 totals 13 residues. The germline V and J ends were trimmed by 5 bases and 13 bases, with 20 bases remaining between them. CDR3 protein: CASSPAGSFPDFF. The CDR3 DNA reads TGCGCCAGCAGTCCCGCTGGGAGCTTCCCGGATTTCTTT.

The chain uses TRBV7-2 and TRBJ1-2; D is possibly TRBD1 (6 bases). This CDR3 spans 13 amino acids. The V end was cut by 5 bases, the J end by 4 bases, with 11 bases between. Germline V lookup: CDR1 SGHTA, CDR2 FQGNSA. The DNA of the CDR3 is TGTGCCAGCAGCCTCAGGGGTCCCTATGGCTACACCTTC. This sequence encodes CASSLRGPYGYTF.

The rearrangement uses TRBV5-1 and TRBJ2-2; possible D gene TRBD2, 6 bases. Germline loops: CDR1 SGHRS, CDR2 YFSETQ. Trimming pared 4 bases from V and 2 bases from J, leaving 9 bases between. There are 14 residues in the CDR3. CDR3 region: CASSGGSNTGELFF. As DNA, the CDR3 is TGCGCCAGCAGCGGGGGGTCCAACACCGGGGAGCTGTTTTTT.

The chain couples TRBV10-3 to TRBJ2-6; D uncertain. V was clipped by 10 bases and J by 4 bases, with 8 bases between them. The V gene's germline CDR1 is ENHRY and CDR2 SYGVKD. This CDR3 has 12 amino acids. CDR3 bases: TGTGCCACCAATCAGGGGGCCAACGTCCTGACTTTC. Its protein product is CATNQGANVLTF.

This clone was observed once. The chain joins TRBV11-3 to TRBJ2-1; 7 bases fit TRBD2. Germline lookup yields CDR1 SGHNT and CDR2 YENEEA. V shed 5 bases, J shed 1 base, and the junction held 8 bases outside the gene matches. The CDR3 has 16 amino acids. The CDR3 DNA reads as TGTGCCAGCAGCCACGCGTCGGGGGGTTCCTACAATGAGCAGTTCTTC. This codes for CASSHASGGSYNEQFF.